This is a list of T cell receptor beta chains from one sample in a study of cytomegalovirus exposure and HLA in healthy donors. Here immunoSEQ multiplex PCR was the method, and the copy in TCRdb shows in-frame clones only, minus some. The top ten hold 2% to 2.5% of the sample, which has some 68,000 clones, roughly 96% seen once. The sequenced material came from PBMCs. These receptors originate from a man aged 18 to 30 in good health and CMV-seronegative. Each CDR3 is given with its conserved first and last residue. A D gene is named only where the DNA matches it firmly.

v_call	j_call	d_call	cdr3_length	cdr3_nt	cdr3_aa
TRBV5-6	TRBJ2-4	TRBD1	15	TGTGCCAGCAGCTTAATCCGGGACAGGGACAACATTCAGTACTTC	CASSLIRDRDNIQYF
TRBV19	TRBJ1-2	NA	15	TGTGCCAGTAGTTCGACGACAGGAATTAGCTATGGCTACACCTTC	CASSSTTGISYGYTF
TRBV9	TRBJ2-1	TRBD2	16	TGTGCCAGCAGCGTAGCCACTAGCGACTACTACAATGAGCAGTTCTTC	CASSVATSDYYNEQFF
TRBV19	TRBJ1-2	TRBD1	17	TGTGCCAGTAGTCCCCGGACAGGGGAGGGTCCTAACTATGGCTACACCTTC	CASSPRTGEGPNYGYTF
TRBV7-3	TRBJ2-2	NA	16	TGTGCCAGCAGCTTAATGGCGGGTCGGAACACCGGGGAGCTGTTTTTT	CASSLMAGRNTGELFF
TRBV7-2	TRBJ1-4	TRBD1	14	TGTGCCAGCAGCGAAGACAGGGGGTCTGAAAAACTGTTTTTT	CASSEDRGSEKLFF
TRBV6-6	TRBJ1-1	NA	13	TGTGCCAGCAATCTAGGGGGTGATACTGAAGCTTTCTTT	CASNLGGDTEAFF
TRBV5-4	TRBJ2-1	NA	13	TGTGCCAGCAGCTTGGCGGGAGCGGGTGAGCAGTTCTTC	CASSLAGAGEQFF
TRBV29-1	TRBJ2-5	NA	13	TGCAGCTTTACACCAGACAGCCAAGAGACCCAGTACTTC	CSFTPDSQETQYF
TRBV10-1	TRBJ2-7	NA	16	TGCGCCCGCCAACGTACCGAATTAGATAATATTTACGAGCAGTACTTC	CARQRTELDNIYEQYF
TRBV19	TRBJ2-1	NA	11	TGTGCCAGTAGTATGGGACATAGTTGGTTCTTC	CASSMGHSWFF
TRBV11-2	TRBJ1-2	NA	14	TGTGCCAGCAGTCCACAGGGTTGGAACTATGGCTACACCTTC	CASSPQGWNYGYTF
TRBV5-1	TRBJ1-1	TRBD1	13	TGCGCCAGCAGAGCCGGGGACAGGACTGAAGCTTTCTTT	CASRAGDRTEAFF
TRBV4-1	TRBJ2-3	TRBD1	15	TGCGCCAGCAGCCAACGACAGGGGGCGTCAGATACGCAGTATTTT	CASSQRQGASDTQYF
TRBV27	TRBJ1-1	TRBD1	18	TGTGCCAGCAGTTTATCGATCGGGACAGGGGGCCTTGACACTGAAGCTTTCTTT	CASSLSIGTGGLDTEAFF